Listed below are T cell receptor beta chains from one sample, sequenced in a study of vaccination effects on CD4 cells after COVID-19. Their antigens are not known. Clones were sequenced by immunoSEQ multiplex PCR, and TCRdb holds only the in-frame ones, with some missing. Here the sample spans some 65,000 clones, roughly four fifths being singletons. Specimen: CD4+ T cells from PBMCs cultured with HCoV-NL63 spike peptides, collected before COVID-19 vaccination. These receptors were obtained from a human donor who received a COVID-19 vaccine. Both conserved end residues are part of each CDR3. A D gene is named only where the DNA matches it firmly. A clone size is listed for some rows: how often the clone was seen (once, few, many), or a class if it is expanded.

length,V,size,J,D,DNA,CDR3
13,TRBV7-2,.,TRBJ2-5,.,TGTGCCAGCAGCTTACAACGGGGGGAGACCCAGTACTTC,CASSLQRGETQYF
14,TRBV5-4,.,TRBJ1-2,TRBD1,TGTGCCAGCAGCACGGGACAGAAACGAGGTGGCTACACCTTC,CASSTGQKRGGYTF
14,TRBV2,.,TRBJ2-3,TRBD2,TGTGCCAGCAGAACTAGCGGGGGGACAGATACGCAGTATTTT,CASRTSGGTDTQYF
15,TRBV18,.,TRBJ2-3,TRBD1,TGTGCCAGCTCACCACGGACAGGCGGGACAGATACGCAGTATTTT,CASSPRTGGTDTQYF
16,TRBV11-2,.,TRBJ2-3,.,TGTGCCAGCAGCTTACTCTTTTATGGGGGGACAGATACGCAGTATTTT,CASSLLFYGGTDTQYF
16,TRBV4-3,.,TRBJ1-2,TRBD1,TGCGCCAGCAGCCAAGATCCGACAGGGGGGAGCTATGGCTACACCTTC,CASSQDPTGGSYGYTF
12,TRBV5-6,.,TRBJ2-1,.,TGTGCCAGCAGCTGGACGACAGGAAAAATGGTCTTC,CASSWTTGKMVF
17,TRBV6-2/TRBV6-3,.,TRBJ2-2,TRBD1,TGTGCCAGCAGCTTACTCCCATGGCAGGGGGCAGGCGGGGAGCTGTTTTTT,CASSLLPWQGAGGELFF
13,TRBV13,.,TRBJ1-1,.,TGTGCCAGCAGCGGTCAGGGGAGCACTGAAGCTTTCTTT,CASSGQGSTEAFF
16,TRBV19,.,TRBJ2-4,.,TGTGCCAGTAGTATTCTCGGGGCACTAGCCAAAAACATTCAGTACTTC,CASSILGALAKNIQYF
12,TRBV29-1,few,TRBJ2-1,.,TGCAGCGTTGCAGCCTCCTACAATGAGCAGTTCTTC,CSVAASYNEQFF
15,TRBV6-5,.,TRBJ1-2,TRBD1,TGTGCCAGCAGTTCATGGACAGGGGGCAACTATGGCTACACCTTC,CASSSWTGGNYGYTF
15,TRBV10-3,.,TRBJ2-2,.,TGTGCCATCAGTGAAGGGGGGGGGCGGACCGGGGAGCTGTTTTTT,CAISEGGGRTGELFF
13,TRBV2,.,TRBJ1-2,.,TGTGCCAGCGGGGGACGAGGGATCAACGGCTACACCTTC,CASGGRGINGYTF
15,TRBV2,.,TRBJ2-2,TRBD1,TGTGCCAGCAGACCCGGGACAGGGAGAACCGGGGAGCTGTTTTTT,CASRPGTGRTGELFF
14,TRBV7-2,few,TRBJ1-1,.,TGTGCCAGCAGCTTACACAGGGCGGACACTGAAGCTTTCTTT,CASSLHRADTEAFF
16,TRBV14,once,TRBJ2-3,TRBD2,TGTGCCAGCAGCCAAGAGGCGGGGGGAGGCACAGATACGCAGTATTTT,CASSQEAGGGTDTQYF
14,TRBV9,.,TRBJ1-5,.,TGTGCCAGCAGCGTAGGAGGGAAAGGTCAGCCCCAGCATTTT,CASSVGGKGQPQHF
13,TRBV28,.,TRBJ1-2,.,TGTGCCAGCAGTCTCACAGAGGGAAATGGCTACACCTTC,CASSLTEGNGYTF
14,TRBV5-4,.,TRBJ2-3,.,TGTGCCAGCAGCTTGGCTGCCGCCGCAGATACGCAGTATTTT,CASSLAAAADTQYF
14,TRBV5-1,.,TRBJ1-1,.,TGCGCCAGCAGCTTGGTGACAGATAACACTGAAGCTTTCTTT,CASSLVTDNTEAFF